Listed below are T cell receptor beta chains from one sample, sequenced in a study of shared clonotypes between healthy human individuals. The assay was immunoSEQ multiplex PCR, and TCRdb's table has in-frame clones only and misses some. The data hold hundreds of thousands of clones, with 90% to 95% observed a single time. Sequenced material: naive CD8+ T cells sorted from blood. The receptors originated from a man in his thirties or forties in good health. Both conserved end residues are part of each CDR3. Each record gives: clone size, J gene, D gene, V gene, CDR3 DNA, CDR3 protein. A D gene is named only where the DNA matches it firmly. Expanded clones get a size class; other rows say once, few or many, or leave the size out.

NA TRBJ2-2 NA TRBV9 TGTGCCAGCAGCTCCAACACCGGGGAGCTGTTTTTT CASSSNTGELFF
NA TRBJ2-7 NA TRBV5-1 TGCGCCAGCAGCTCCGATTCCAGGGGCTCCTACGAGCAGTACTTC CASSSDSRGSYEQYF
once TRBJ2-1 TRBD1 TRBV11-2 TGTGCCAGCAGCTTAGAAGGGACAGGAACATACAATGAGCAGTTCTTC CASSLEGTGTYNEQFF
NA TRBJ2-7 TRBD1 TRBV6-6 TGTGCCAGCAGTTACGCGACAGGGGGCGAGCAGTACTTC CASSYATGGEQYF
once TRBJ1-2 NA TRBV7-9 TGTGCCAGCAGCTTAAGGACAGCTACTAACTATGGCTACACCTTC CASSLRTATNYGYTF
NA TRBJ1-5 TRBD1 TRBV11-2 TGTGCCAGCAGCTTAGTGATGGGGACAGCCGCGGGCAATCAGCCCCAGCATTTT CASSLVMGTAAGNQPQHF
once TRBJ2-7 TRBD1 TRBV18 TGTGCCAGCTCACCTCCAATTCCCGGGACAGGGGGCGAGCAGTACTTC CASSPPIPGTGGEQYF
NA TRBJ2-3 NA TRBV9 TGTGCCAGCAGCATAGAGGTGGCTGAAACTAGCACAGATACGCAGTATTTT CASSIEVAETSTDTQYF
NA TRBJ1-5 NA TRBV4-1 TGCGCCAGCAGTCATGCGCCGAGTTCCCTCAATCAGCCCCAGCATTTT CASSHAPSSLNQPQHF
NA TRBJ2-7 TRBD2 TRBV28 TGTGCCAGCAGTCTGGGGGGGACGGTCTACGAGCAGTACTTC CASSLGGTVYEQYF
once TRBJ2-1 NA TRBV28 TGTGCCAGCAGTTCGCCGACAGGACCCCCGAACAATGAGCAGTTCTTC CASSSPTGPPNNEQFF
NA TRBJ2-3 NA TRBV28 TGTGCCAGCAGTTTACCAGGGCCTCACAATACGCAGTATTTT CASSLPGPHNTQYF